These 22 T cell receptor beta chains came from one sample sequenced in a study of vaccination and CD4 T cells after COVID-19. No antigen is known for these receptors. The Oncomine TCR Beta short-read assay was applied to DNA of cultured CD4+ T cells. TCRdb independently ran MiXCR on the PCR reads; one entry per CDR3 protein. The sample has more than 4,500 distinct CDR3 sequences, roughly 34% seen once; the top ten hold around 28%. Treatment defined: roughly ten-day PBMC culture with coronavirus spike peptide pools or control peptides (ViraFEST assay). Pre-COVID-19 pandemic sampling (2011-2018) yielded the unexposed donor's CD4+ T cells. Sequenced sample: CD4+ T cells from blood, cultured in vitro. The receptor source for this set is a human donor in good health.

This sequence joins TRBV5-1 and TRBJ2-7; D gene ambiguous. V lost 0 bases to trimming and J lost 5 bases, with 3 bases between them. The CDR3 totals 11 residues. Looked up from germline, CDR1 is SGHRS and CDR2 is YFSETQ. CDR3 nucleotides: TGCGCCAGCAGCTTGGCCGACGAGCAGTACTTC. Protein: CASSLADEQYF.

This clonotype showed up just a few times. The rearrangement links TRBV2 to TRBJ2-3, with 7 bases matching TRBD1. Germline V CDR1 and CDR2: SNHLY, FYNNEI. CDR3 length equals 13 residues. V was pared by 11 bases and J by 3 bases, with 8 bases of the junction left unmatched. The CDR3 DNA reads TGTGCCCTTTCGACAGGGACAACAGATACGCAGTATTTT. Translated, it gives CALSTGTTDTQYF.

The chain links TRBV20-1 to TRBJ1-1, with TRBD1 matching 7 bases. In germline, CDR1 is DFQATT, CDR2 SNEGSKA (reference sequence). This CDR3 has 12 amino acids. For the CDR3, the DNA is TGCGGCCGCAGGGGGGTTAACGCTGAAGCTTTCTTT. Protein: CGRRGVNAEAFF.

The rearrangement links TRBV7-9 to TRBJ2-5; no clear D gene. Germline V CDR1 and CDR2: SEHNR, FQNEAQ (reference sequence). V was pared by 3 bases and J by 1 base, with 3 bases between. The CDR3 runs 12 residues. CDR3 sequence (DNA): TGTGCCAGCAGCTTCAGCCAAGAGACCCAGTACTTC. Translated, it gives CASSFSQETQYF.

The J gene is TRBJ2-7, the V gene TRBV6-1; 9 positions match TRBD1. V trimming: 6 bases; J trimming: 5 bases; junction bases outside the gene matches: 8. This CDR3 has 14 amino acids. The germline V gene has CDR1 MNHNS and CDR2 SASEGT. This CDR3 is CASRGGTGTHEQYF. DNA of the CDR3: TGTGCCAGCAGGGGCGGGACAGGGACCCACGAGCAGTACTTC.

This clonotype turned up a few times. The genes are TRBV6-1 and TRBJ2-3, with unresolved D. The V gene's germline CDR1 is MNHNS and CDR2 SASEGT. This CDR3 region has 14 residues. The germline V and J ends were trimmed by 6 bases and 2 bases, with 12 bases remaining between them. The CDR3 loop is CASRRTSFTDTQYF. CDR3 nucleotide sequence: TGTGCCAGCAGAAGGACGTCCTTCACAGATACGCAGTATTTT.

Note on this clonotype: A much larger clonotype is one base distant, so this may be a read error. The rearrangement uses TRBV2 and TRBJ1-5, with D possibly TRBD1 on 5 matching bases. The CDR3 loop spans 15 amino acids. CDR1 and CDR2 from the germline V gene are SNHLY and FYNNEI. V was cut by 6 bases and J by 2 bases, with 14 bases left in between. CDR3 sequence (DNA): TGTGCCAGCAGCAGAGACCGAGGGGGCAATCAGCCCCAGCATTTT. Translation: CASSRDRGGNQPQHF.

This chain joins TRBV6-5 and TRBJ1-1; no clear D gene. Germline CDR1 is MNHEY and CDR2 is SVGAGI. This CDR3 is built from 12 residues. The V end was cut by 4 bases, the J end by 3 bases, with 6 bases between. In DNA form, the CDR3 reads TGTGCCAGCAGTTCCTGGGACACTGAAGCTTTCTTT. Amino acid sequence: CASSSWDTEAFF.

The gene calls are TRBV7-2 and TRBJ1-1; possible D gene TRBD1, 5 bases. The CDR3 is 16 residues long. V was cut by 3 bases and J by 3 bases, with 17 bases left in between. Germline V CDR1 and CDR2: SGHTA, FQGNSA. CDR3 coding DNA: TGTGCCAGCAGCTTTCTAGTGGGGCCAGGTGACACTGAAGCTTTCTTT. It is translated as CASSFLVGPGDTEAFF.

The V and J genes are TRBV27 and TRBJ2-2, with TRBD1 identical over 12 bases. The CDR3 sequence is 17 residues long. Germline V gives CDR1 MNHEY, CDR2 SMNVEV (reference sequence). V lost 11 bases, J lost 5 bases, and 15 bases stayed unmatched. CDR3 region: CASSGGTGGAWTGELFF. CDR3 nucleotides: TGTGCCTCCAGCGGTGGGACAGGGGGCGCATGGACCGGGGAGCTGTTTTTT.

This clonotype was detected only a few times. The V call is TRBV5-8, the J call TRBJ1-6, with a weak D call TRBD1 (6 bases). The V end lost 0 bases, the J end lost 9 bases, and 16 bases lay between the germline ends. Germline-derived CDR1 and CDR2 are SGHTS and YDEGEE. CDR3 length equals 16 residues. The CDR3 nucleotides are TGTGCCAGCAGCTTGGCGGGGACAATTTTAGTTTCACCCCTCCACTTT. Translation gives CASSLAGTILVSPLHF.

The chain combines TRBV2 with TRBJ1-2; 9 bases map to TRBD1. CDR1 and CDR2 (germline): SNHLY, FYNNEI. V gave up 4 bases and J gave up 4 bases; unmatched junction bases: 10. The CDR3 runs to 16 residues. DNA of the CDR3: TGTGCCAGCAGTGGGTGGGACAGGGAAAAGGGCTATGGCTACACCTTC. It encodes CASSGWDREKGYGYTF.

The chain uses TRBV6-1 and TRBJ1-4; 9 bases fit TRBD1. The ends lost 6 bases at V and 1 base at J; junction bases unmatched: 6. This CDR3 is 16 amino acids long. Germline V gene data show CDR1 as MNHNS and CDR2 as SASEGT. CDR3 DNA: TGTGCCAGCAGCCACAGGGGGCTAAGAACTAATGAAAAACTGTTTTTT. Amino acid sequence: CASSHRGLRTNEKLFF.

The V call is TRBV19, the J call TRBJ1-6; the D is unclear. Germline V gene sequence: CDR1 LNHDA, CDR2 SQIVND (reference sequence). V lost 2 bases and J lost 8, with 7 bases in between. The CDR3 runs 13 residues. Here the CDR3 DNA reads TGTGCCAGTAGTATACTACTAGATTCACCCCTCCACTTT. It encodes CASSILLDSPLHF.

The sample holds a few counts of this clonotype. The rearrangement joins TRBV5-1 to TRBJ1-1; D gene uncertain. CDR3 length equals 14 residues. The V end was cut by 0 bases, the J end by 1 base, with 7 bases between. Per germline, CDR1 SGHRS and CDR2 YFSETQ. CDR3 protein: CASSLEMGNTEAFF. CDR3 bases: TGCGCCAGCAGCTTGGAAATGGGGAACACTGAAGCTTTCTTT. Variable domain in full (rest from reference TRBV5-1 and TRBJ1-1): KAGVTQTPRYLIKTRGQQVTLSCSPISGHRSVSWYQQTPGQGLQFLFEYFSETQRNKGNFPGRFSGRQFSNSRSEMNVSTLELGDSALYLCASSLEMGNTEAFFGQGTRLTVV.

Only a few counts were recorded for this clonotype. This chain links TRBV7-9 with TRBJ1-1; D is possibly TRBD1 (6 bases). Germline CDR1 and CDR2: SEHNR and FQNEAQ (reference sequence). V lost 5 bases to trimming and J lost 0 bases, with 16 bases between them. The CDR3 runs 16 residues. CDR3 protein: CASSGPPGHLNTEAFF. The CDR3 DNA follows: TGTGCCAGCAGCGGTCCCCCGGGACACCTGAACACTGAAGCTTTCTTT.

This clonotype was picked up a small number of times. This chain uses TRBV2 with TRBJ2-7; tentatively, D is TRBD1 (6 bases). The germline V gene encodes CDR1 SNHLY and CDR2 FYNNEI. The V and J ends lost 7 bases and 2 bases respectively, with 12 bases between them. This CDR3 is built from 13 residues. The CDR3 loop is CASTGQIAYEQYF. The CDR3 coding sequence is TGTGCCAGCACAGGACAGATAGCCTACGAGCAGTACTTC.

This chain connects TRBV7-3 to TRBJ2-3; TRBD2 agrees at 8 bases. The V segment lost 4 bases and the J segment 5 bases; nucleotides outside the gene matches: 8. In germline, CDR1 is SGHTA, CDR2 FQGTGA. This CDR3 has 15 amino acids. CDR3 region: CASSSNGGAGDTQYF. The CDR3, as DNA: TGTGCCAGCAGCTCAAACGGGGGGGCGGGAGATACGCAGTATTTT.

The J gene is TRBJ1-5, the V gene TRBV3-1, with D maybe TRBD1 (5 bases). Deletions cut 3 bases from V and 3 bases from J, with 6 bases between. This CDR3 comprises 13 residues. Germline CDR1 is LGHDT and CDR2 is YNNKEL (reference sequence). This CDR3 reads CASSQGPNQPQHF. For the CDR3, the DNA is TGTGCCAGCAGCCAGGGGCCCAATCAGCCCCAGCATTTT.

The sample holds a few counts of this clonotype. This chain uses TRBV6-1 with TRBJ1-1; the D is unclear. Germline V lookup: CDR1 MNHNS, CDR2 SASEGT. V gave up 6 bases and J gave up 0 bases, with 20 bases separating them. There are 17 residues in the CDR3. The CDR3 loop is CASSQLRVSLMNTEAFF. In DNA, the CDR3 is TGTGCCAGCAGCCAACTTAGAGTGAGCCTAATGAACACTGAAGCTTTCTTT.

As concerns this clonotype: This likely traces to a read error, being one base from a far larger clone. The gene calls are TRBV10-3 and TRBJ1-5, with D maybe TRBD1 (5 bases). Germline V gives CDR1 ENHRY, CDR2 SYGVKD. Between the trimmed V and J ends, which lost 10 bases and 7 bases, there was a span of 20 bases. The CDR3 covers 14 residues. In DNA form, the CDR3 reads TGTGCCAGCAGCGACCGGGGGTTGGAACAGCCCCAGCATTTT. Amino acid sequence: CASSDRGLEQPQHF.

This clonotype was seen a handful of times. The chain joins TRBV11-1 to TRBJ1-2; 8 bases align to TRBD1. In germline, CDR1 is SGHAT, CDR2 FQDESV (reference sequence). CDR3 length equals 14 residues. Trimming removed 5 bases from V and 5 bases from J; junction bases left unmatched: 7. The CDR3 DNA follows: TGTGCCAGCAGCCCTCTGGACAGGGCGTATGGCTACACCTTC. It translates to CASSPLDRAYGYTF.